This is a list of T cell receptor beta chains from one sample in a study of TIL therapy for anti-PD-1-resistant metastatic lung cancer. The method was immunoSEQ multiplex PCR; TCRdb's version includes in-frame clones alone and lacks a portion of them. Of around 20,000 clones listed, almost 80% are singletons. Sequences were derived from blood, sampled at baseline. The receptors come from a person aged 25-85 years with non-small cell lung cancer. CDR3s include the opening cysteine and the closing phenylalanine or tryptophan. The D gene is left open where the match is weak. A row's size may be missing; if present it is once, few, many or a size class.

clone_size	v_call	j_call	d_call	cdr3_nt	cdr3_aa
NA	TRBV30	TRBJ1-5	NA	TGTGCCTGGAGCCGACGGGGGGACTATCAGCCCCAGCATTTT	CAWSRRGDYQPQHF
NA	TRBV5-5	TRBJ1-5	NA	TGTGCCAGCAGCTTGAAGGGGGTGCAGGGAAATCAGCCCCAGCATTTT	CASSLKGVQGNQPQHF
NA	TRBV6-5	TRBJ2-1	NA	TGTGCCAGCAGTCTTTCGGCGGGGCCCCGGAATGAGCAGTTCTTC	CASSLSAGPRNEQFF
NA	TRBV7-2	TRBJ2-7	TRBD1	TGTGCCAGCAGCTGGTTGGAACAGGGGGTCGAGCAGTACTTC	CASSWLEQGVEQYF
NA	TRBV5-4	TRBJ2-5	NA	TGTGCCAGCAGCTCCCCCCCCGTCTCGAACCAAGAGACCCAGTACTTC	CASSSPPVSNQETQYF
NA	TRBV4-1	TRBJ1-4	TRBD1	TGCGCCAGCAGCCAAAGGGCGAGGGGGCAGAAGACTAATGAAAAACTGTTTTTT	CASSQRARGQKTNEKLFF
NA	TRBV5-1	TRBJ1-2	TRBD1	TGCGCCAGCAGCTCGACAGGGACTAACTATGGCTACACCTTC	CASSSTGTNYGYTF
NA	TRBV5-6	TRBJ1-1	NA	TGTGCCAGCAGCCTTAACAGGGCCCATGAAGCTTTCTTT	CASSLNRAHEAFF
NA	TRBV6-5	TRBJ1-2	TRBD1	TGTGCCAGCAACGAACCGCCAGGGGGGATCTATGGCTACACCTTC	CASNEPPGGIYGYTF
NA	TRBV6-1	TRBJ1-2	NA	TGTGCCAGCAGTGAAGCGAGCAGGGAGCTTGGAGGCTACACCTTC	CASSEASRELGGYTF
once	TRBV5-1	TRBJ1-4	NA	TGCGCCAGCAGTCGCCAGGATAATGAAAAACTGTTTTTT	CASSRQDNEKLFF
NA	TRBV28	TRBJ1-4	NA	TGTGCCAGCAGTGCTGGTGGACACAGTTATAATGAAAAACTGTTTTTT	CASSAGGHSYNEKLFF
NA	TRBV19	TRBJ2-3	NA	TGTGCCAGTAGTATTGGCCCCGGGAGAACTCCGACTAGCACAGATACGCAGTATTTT	CASSIGPGRTPTSTDTQYF
NA	TRBV28	TRBJ2-7	NA	TGTGCCAGCATGGCGCAGGGCTCCTACGAGCAGTACTTC	CASMAQGSYEQYF
NA	TRBV6-5	TRBJ2-3	NA	TGTGCCAGCAACCTAGCCCGTACCGATACGCAGTATTTT	CASNLARTDTQYF
NA	TRBV28	TRBJ2-7	TRBD2	TGTGCCAGCAGGCAAACCGGGACTAGGGCCTACGAGCAGTACTTC	CASRQTGTRAYEQYF
NA	TRBV28	TRBJ2-7	TRBD1	TGTGCCAGCAGTTTTGACAGGGACAGAAACGAGCAGTACTTC	CASSFDRDRNEQYF
NA	TRBV28	TRBJ2-3	NA	TGTGCCAGCAGTTCGGAGGTGGATACGCAGTATTTT	CASSSEVDTQYF
NA	TRBV7-2	TRBJ2-3	NA	TGTGCCAGCAGCTTAGTAACCCTTGGAGATACGCAGTATTTT	CASSLVTLGDTQYF
once	TRBV11-3	TRBJ1-1	NA	TGTGCCAGCAGCAAGATAAGTGGCCCGGGCGGTGAAGCTTTCTTT	CASSKISGPGGEAFF
NA	TRBV18	TRBJ1-3	NA	TGTGCCAGCTCACCACGCGCTCCGGGGGATGGAAACACCATATATTTT	CASSPRAPGDGNTIYF
NA	TRBV4-2	TRBJ1-1	TRBD1	TGTGCCAGCGAGGTAGGACAGGGAAACACTGAAGCTTTCTTT	CASEVGQGNTEAFF
NA	TRBV5-5	TRBJ2-2	NA	TGTGCCAGCAGCTTGAACACCGGGGAGCTGTTTTTT	CASSLNTGELFF
NA	TRBV28	TRBJ2-1	NA	TGTGCCAGCAGTTCGGGCCTCCACAATGAGCAGTTCTTC	CASSSGLHNEQFF
once	TRBV12-5	TRBJ1-5	NA	TGTGCTAGTGGTTTGGTACTAACAGGCCAATGGGATCAGCCCCAGCATTTT	CASGLVLTGQWDQPQHF
few	TRBV5-4	TRBJ1-3	TRBD1	TGTGCCAGCAGCATCACAGGGGTCGGAAACACCATATATTTT	CASSITGVGNTIYF
NA	TRBV6-5	TRBJ2-4	TRBD2	TGTGCCAGCAGTCCAACTAGCGGGAGAAACATTCAGTACTTC	CASSPTSGRNIQYF
few	TRBV6-6	TRBJ1-4	NA	TGTGCCAGCAGCCACGGGCGGGAAAGTGAAAAACTGTTTTTT	CASSHGRESEKLFF
once	TRBV7-9	TRBJ2-5	NA	TGTGCCAGCAGCGAACGACAGGCCGGGGAGACCCAGTACTTC	CASSERQAGETQYF
NA	TRBV11-3	TRBJ2-3	NA	TGTGCCAGCAGCTCCTCCGACCTAGATACGCAGTATTTT	CASSSSDLDTQYF
NA	TRBV10-3	TRBJ1-5	NA	TGTGCCATCAGTGACCGATCGTCTGAAGCCCAGCATTTT	CAISDRSSEAQHF
once	TRBV5-1	TRBJ2-7	NA	TGCGCCAGCAGCTCCCAGGTAAGAGGCACCTACGAGCAGTACTTC	CASSSQVRGTYEQYF
NA	TRBV9	TRBJ2-7	TRBD2	TGTGCCAGCAGCGTAGGTGGGGGGGGTACCTACGAGCAGTACTTC	CASSVGGGGTYEQYF
NA	TRBV7-2	TRBJ2-4	NA	TGTGCCAGCAGCTTAGCAGGAAAAGGAGGCGTAAACATTCAGTACTTC	CASSLAGKGGVNIQYF
NA	TRBV7-9	TRBJ2-3	TRBD1	TGTGCCAGCAGCCCGGACAGGAGCACAGATACGCAGTATTTT	CASSPDRSTDTQYF
NA	TRBV30	TRBJ2-6	TRBD1	TGTGCCTGGACGGACTCCGGGACAGTCATCTCTGGGGCCAACGTCCTGACTTTC	CAWTDSGTVISGANVLTF
NA	TRBV19	TRBJ2-7	TRBD1	TGTGCCAGTAGTCCCACGGGACAGGGAGTCTACGAGCAGTACTTC	CASSPTGQGVYEQYF
NA	TRBV6-4	TRBJ2-2	NA	TGTGCCAGCAGTTCCTTCGCTGGGGGGTCAGGGGAGCTGTTTTTT	CASSSFAGGSGELFF
NA	TRBV5-4	TRBJ2-3	NA	TGTGCCAGCAGCTTCCCAGGGACGAACACAGATACGCAGTATTTT	CASSFPGTNTDTQYF
NA	TRBV10-2	TRBJ2-6	NA	TGCGCCAGTGTAAACTCTGGGGCCAACGTCCTGACTTTC	CASVNSGANVLTF
NA	TRBV28	TRBJ2-1	TRBD1	TGTGCCAGCTCGACAGGGTCCTACAATGAGCAGTTCTTC	CASSTGSYNEQFF
NA	TRBV10-3	TRBJ1-1	NA	TGTGCCATCAGTGAGGGGGCCATCACTGAAGCTTTCTTT	CAISEGAITEAFF